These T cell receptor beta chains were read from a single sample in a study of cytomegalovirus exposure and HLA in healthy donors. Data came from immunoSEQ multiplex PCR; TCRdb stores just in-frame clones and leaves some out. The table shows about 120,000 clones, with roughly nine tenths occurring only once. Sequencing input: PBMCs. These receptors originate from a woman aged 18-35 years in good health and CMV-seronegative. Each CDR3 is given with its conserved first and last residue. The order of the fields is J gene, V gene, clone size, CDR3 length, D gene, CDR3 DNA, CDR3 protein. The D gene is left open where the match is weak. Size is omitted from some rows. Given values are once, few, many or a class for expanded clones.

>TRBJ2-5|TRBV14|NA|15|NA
TGTGCCAGCAGTCCCCCCCCGGGACAACGAGAGACCCAGTACTTC
CASSPPPGQRETQYF
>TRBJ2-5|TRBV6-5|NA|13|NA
TGTGCCAGCAGTTACGTCGCGGGGGAGACCCAGTACTTC
CASSYVAGETQYF
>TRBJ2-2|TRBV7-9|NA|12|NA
TGTGCCAGCAGCCTTAACACCGGGGAGCTGTTTTTT
CASSLNTGELFF
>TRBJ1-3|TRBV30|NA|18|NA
TGTGCCTGGAGCGAGATCCCCGGGGGGACGAGTTCTGGAAACACCATATATTTT
CAWSEIPGGTSSGNTIYF
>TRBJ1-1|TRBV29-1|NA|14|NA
TGCAGCGTTGTTGGCCACAGGACGAACACTGAAGCTTTCTTT
CSVVGHRTNTEAFF
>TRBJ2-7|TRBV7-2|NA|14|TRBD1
TGTGCCAGCAGCCTAGGGGACAGGGTATACGAGCAGTACTTC
CASSLGDRVYEQYF
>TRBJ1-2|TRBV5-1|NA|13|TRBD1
TGCGCCAGCAGCCCGGGGACAGCCGACGGCTACACCTTC
CASSPGTADGYTF
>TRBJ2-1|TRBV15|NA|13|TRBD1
TGTGCCATACGGACAGGGGCACCCAATGAGCAGTTCTTC
CAIRTGAPNEQFF
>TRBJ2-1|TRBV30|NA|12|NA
TGTGCCTGGATATCTAGGGCAGGGCTCTGCGTCTTC
CAWISRAGLCVF
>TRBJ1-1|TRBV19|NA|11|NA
TGTGCCAGTAGTATTTTAACTGAAGCTTTCTTT
CASSILTEAFF
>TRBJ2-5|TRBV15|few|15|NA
TGTGCCACCAGCGAACCCACTAGTCAAAAAGAGACCCAGTACTTC
CATSEPTSQKETQYF
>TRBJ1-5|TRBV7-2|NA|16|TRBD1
TGTGCCAGCAGCCTAGGGGGACAGGGATACAGTCAGCCCCAGCATTTT
CASSLGGQGYSQPQHF
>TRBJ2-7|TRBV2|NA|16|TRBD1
TGTGCCAGCAGACACCCGGGACAGGGGGCGAACTACGAGCAGTACTTC
CASRHPGQGANYEQYF
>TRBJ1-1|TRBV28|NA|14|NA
TGTGCCAGCACCGCGACAGGAGTGAACACTGAAGCTTTCTTT
CASTATGVNTEAFF
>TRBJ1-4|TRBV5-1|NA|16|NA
TGCGCCAGCAGCTTGAGGAGTGCGGGGAAAAATGAAAAACTGTTTTTT
CASSLRSAGKNEKLFF
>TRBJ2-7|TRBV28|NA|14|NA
TGTGCCAGCAGTCCCCAGACTGTAACCTACGAGCAGTACTTC
CASSPQTVTYEQYF
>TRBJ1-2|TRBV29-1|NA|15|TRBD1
TGCAGCGTATGGGACAGGGGACGAGTGATGGATGGCTACACCTTC
CSVWDRGRVMDGYTF
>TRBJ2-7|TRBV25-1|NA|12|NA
TGTGCCAGCAGTGGAGCATACTACGAGCAGTACTTC
CASSGAYYEQYF
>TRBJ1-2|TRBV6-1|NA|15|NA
TGTGCCAGCAGTGTCCAGGGGTCTTGGGGCTATGGCTACACCTTC
CASSVQGSWGYGYTF
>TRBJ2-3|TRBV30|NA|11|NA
TGTGCCACCCACCCGGGTGAGATGCAGTATTTT
CATHPGEMQYF
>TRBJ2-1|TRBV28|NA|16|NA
TGTGCCAGCAGTCCCGGGGGTACCGGCGGGGACTATGAGCAGTTCTTC
CASSPGGTGGDYEQFF
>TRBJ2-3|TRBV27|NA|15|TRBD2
TGTGCCAGCAGTCGGCCGGGACTAGCAACAGATACGCAGTATTTT
CASSRPGLATDTQYF
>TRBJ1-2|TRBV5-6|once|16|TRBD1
TGTGCCAGCAGCTTGGGCCCGGGACAGGGGGCTCACGGCTACACCTTC
CASSLGPGQGAHGYTF
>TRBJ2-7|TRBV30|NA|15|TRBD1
TGTGCCTGGGGGGGGGACAGGGAAAGATACTACGAGCAGTACTTC
CAWGGDRERYYEQYF
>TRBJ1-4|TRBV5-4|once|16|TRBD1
TGTGCCAGCAGCCCCGACAGGGGGGAGGTTAATGAAAAACTGTTTTTT
CASSPDRGEVNEKLFF
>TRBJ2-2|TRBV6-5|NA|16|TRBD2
TGTGCCAGCAGTTCCACTAGCGGGGGTGGTACCGGGGAGCTGTTTTTT
CASSSTSGGGTGELFF